One sample yielded the 23 T cell receptor beta chains listed below, sequenced in a study of cytomegalovirus exposure and HLA in healthy donors. 13 Jbeta primers and 60 Vbeta primers were used for the PCR. Profiled with immunoSEQ multiplex PCR; TCRdb holds only in-frame clones, not every one. The data hold approximately 140,000 clones, with 60% to 85% observed a single time. Sequencing used PBMCs. These receptor sequences come from a man aged 40-55 years in good health and CMV-seronegative.

The chain is built from TRBV6-4 and TRBJ2-3; the D gene is possibly TRBD2 (5 bases). Trimming removed 4 bases at V and 4 bases at J, with 15 bases between. This CDR3 has 15 residues. CDR1 and CDR2 from the germline V gene are MRHNA and SNTAGT. The CDR3 sequence: CASSVGEGGADTQYF. CDR3 coding DNA: TGTGCCAGCAGTGTCGGAGAAGGAGGCGCAGATACGCAGTATTTT.

This clone was found once. The chain links TRBV4-1 to TRBJ2-7, with no clear D. The CDR3 is 16 amino acids. CDR1 is MGHRA, CDR2 YSYEKL, per germline. The V end was cut by 0 bases, the J end by 3 bases, with 15 bases between. The CDR3 bases are TGCGCCAGCAGCCAAGATCCCGCAGGAACCAACTACGAGCAGTACTTC. It specifies CASSQDPAGTNYEQYF.

The J gene is TRBJ1-4, the V gene TRBV5-1; 11 positions agree with TRBD1. This CDR3 comprises 15 residues. The V segment lost 4 bases and the J segment 8 bases; nucleotides outside the gene matches: 7. The germline V gene has CDR1 SGHRS and CDR2 YFSETQ. The CDR3 sequence is CASSIGQGAGEKLFF. The CDR3 nucleotides are TGCGCCAGCAGCATTGGACAGGGGGCGGGAGAAAAACTGTTTTTT.

The chain employs TRBV30 and TRBJ1-6; D call uncertain. Trimming cost V 0 bases and J 7 bases, with 10 bases left between them. CDR3 length equals 14 residues. Germline CDR1 GTSNPN, CDR2 SVGIG (reference sequence). CDR3 coding DNA: TGTGCCTGGAGTGTTGACCGAGGGAATTCACCCCTCCACTTT. This codes for CAWSVDRGNSPLHF. Full variable domain (outside the CDR3, taken from reference TRBV30 and TRBJ1-6): SQTIHQWPATLVQPVGSPLSLECTVEGTSNPNLYWYRQAAGRGLQLLFYSVGIGQISSEVPQNLSASRPQDRQFILSSKKLLLSDSGFYLCAWSVDRGNSPLHFGNGTRLTVT.

This clone occurred a few times. CDR3 nucleotide sequence: TGTGCCAGCAGCTTAGAGGCAGGGGGCAATCAGCCCCAGCATTTT. Protein: CASSLEAGGNQPQHF. The chain links TRBV7-9 to TRBJ1-5; possibly TRBD1 for D (6 bases). V lost 1 base to trimming and J lost 2 bases, with 9 bases between them. The CDR3 loop spans 15 amino acids. CDR1 SEHNR and CDR2 FQNEAQ come from the germline V gene (reference sequence).

The chain uses TRBV5-1 and TRBJ2-7; 8 bases align to TRBD2. The ends lost 1 base at V and 3 bases at J; junction bases unmatched: 0. Germline V gene sequence: CDR1 SGHRS, CDR2 YFSETQ. This CDR3 spans 13 amino acids. In DNA form, the CDR3 reads TGCGCCAGCAGCTTGCGGGGGGGCTACGAGCAGTACTTC. This gives the protein CASSLRGGYEQYF.

This chain joins TRBV19 and TRBJ2-1; the match to TRBD1 covers 9 bases. The CDR3 extends over 15 amino acids. Germline loops: CDR1 LNHDA, CDR2 SQIVND (reference sequence). V lost 10 bases and J lost 3; bases outside the gene matches: 10. CDR3 residues: CATGLTGGNYNEQFF. CDR3 coding DNA: TGTGCCACTGGTCTCACAGGGGGCAACTACAATGAGCAGTTCTTC.

A few counts support this clone. The V gene is TRBV20-1, the J gene TRBJ1-2, with 10 bases that match TRBD1. The CDR3 loop spans 11 amino acids. In germline, CDR1 is DFQATT, CDR2 SNEGSKA (reference sequence). Trimming took 3 bases from V and 9 from J; bases not matched to a gene: 1. CDR3 nucleotides: TGCAGTGCTAGGGGACAGGGGCGCTACACCTTC. Amino acids: CSARGQGRYTF.

The V call is TRBV13, the J call TRBJ1-2, with D perhaps TRBD1 (5 bases). V lost 2 bases, J lost 4 bases, and 11 bases lay in between. Germline V CDR1 and CDR2: PRHDT, FYEKMQ (reference sequence). The CDR3 covers 14 residues. The CDR3 loop is CASSLTGESYGYTF. CDR3 DNA: TGTGCCAGCAGCTTAACGGGGGAAAGCTATGGCTACACCTTC.

V gene TRBV19 combines with J gene TRBJ2-1; no definite D call. V shed 7 bases and J shed 4 bases, with 11 bases lying between them. The CDR3 has 13 residues. Germline CDR1 is LNHDA and CDR2 is SQIVND (reference sequence). CDR3 loop: CASKPGPYNEQFF. The CDR3 DNA reads TGTGCCAGTAAACCGGGTCCTTACAATGAGCAGTTCTTC. Looking up the rest from reference TRBV19 and TRBJ2-1 gives the full variable domain: DGGITQSPKYLFRKEGQNVTLSCEQNLNHDAMYWYRQDPGQGLRLIYYSQIVNDFQKGDIAEGYSVSREKKESFPLTVTSAQKNPTAFYLCASKPGPYNEQFFGPGTRLTVL.

This chain links TRBV4-1 with TRBJ2-7, with D uncertain. The CDR3 consists of 13 residues. The germline V and J ends were trimmed by 2 bases and 3 bases, with 8 bases remaining between them. Germline V gives CDR1 MGHRA, CDR2 YSYEKL. The CDR3 nucleotides read TGCGCCAGCAGCCAATCGGGTAGCTACGAGCAGTACTTC. Amino acid sequence: CASSQSGSYEQYF.

This clone was recorded only once. A junction boundary mismatches the germline segment, possibly from a read error. V is TRBV7-8 and J is TRBJ2-4; TRBD2 agrees at 9 bases. Looked up from germline, CDR1 is SGHVS and CDR2 is FQNEAQ. The CDR3 sequence is 16 residues long. CDR3 in DNA: TGTGCCAGCAGCGCCAGACTAGCGGTAGCCAAAAACAGTCAGTACTTC. It translates to CASSARLAVAKNSQYF.

The rearrangement uses TRBV5-6 and TRBJ1-4; 7 bases agree with TRBD1. Germline V CDR1 and CDR2: SGHDT, YYEEEE. The V segment lost 2 bases and the J segment 8 bases; nucleotides outside the gene matches: 18. The CDR3 sequence is 18 residues long. CDR3 in amino acids: CASSLLLGGLRGGEKLFF. In DNA form, the CDR3 reads TGTGCCAGCAGCTTACTACTAGGGGGCCTGAGGGGTGGAGAAAAACTGTTTTTT.

This chain links TRBV30 with TRBJ2-3; 7 bases are shared with TRBD1. There are 15 residues in the CDR3. The ends lost 2 bases at V and 2 bases at J; junction bases unmatched: 7. Germline CDR1 GTSNPN, CDR2 SVGIG (reference sequence). The CDR3 coding sequence is TGTGCCTGGAGTACCCCGACAGGGTCCACAGATACGCAGTATTTT. This sequence encodes CAWSTPTGSTDTQYF.

The chain joins TRBV5-4 to TRBJ2-3; tentatively, D is TRBD2 (6 bases). V lost 2 bases to trimming and J lost 4 bases, with 11 bases between them. Looked up from germline, CDR1 is SGHNT and CDR2 is YYREEE (reference sequence). The CDR3 runs 14 residues. DNA for the CDR3: TGTGCCAGCAGCTTTATGGGGGAGGCAGATACGCAGTATTTT. Amino acids: CASSFMGEADTQYF.

The sample holds a few counts of this clone. The rearrangement joins TRBV6-5 to TRBJ1-5; no clear D gene. Trimming pared 6 bases from V and 7 bases from J, leaving 13 bases between. The CDR3 has 13 residues. Germline loops: CDR1 MNHEY, CDR2 SVGAGI. CDR3 region: CASSLGRWQPQHF. The CDR3 region has the DNA TGTGCCAGCAGCTTAGGGAGATGGCAGCCCCAGCATTTT.

This chain uses TRBV6-5 with TRBJ2-5, with no clear D. The V gene lost 4 bases and the J gene lost 0 bases, with 6 bases spanning the gap. Germline V CDR1 and CDR2: MNHEY, SVGAGI. The CDR3 has 13 amino acids. The chain's CDR3 is CASSLHNQETQYF. For the CDR3, the DNA is TGTGCCAGCAGTTTACACAACCAAGAGACCCAGTACTTC.

This clone was seen just once. J is TRBJ1-1 and V is TRBV15; D is possibly TRBD1 (5 bases). Looked up from germline, CDR1 is LNHNV and CDR2 is YYDKDF (reference sequence). This CDR3 contains 15 residues. Deletions cut 1 base from V and 7 bases from J, with 16 bases between. The CDR3 loop is CATSRGAGGIGEAFF. DNA of the CDR3: TGTGCCACCAGCAGAGGGGCCGGGGGGATTGGTGAAGCTTTCTTT.

CDR3 in amino acids: CASSKTGGFNEQYF. DNA of the CDR3: TGTGCCAGTAGTAAGACAGGGGGTTTCAACGAGCAGTACTTC. The chain uses TRBV19 and TRBJ2-5, with 9 bases matching TRBD1. TRBJ2-7 explains the end of the DNA better; the J call may be wrong. The CDR3 runs to 14 residues. The germline V gene encodes CDR1 LNHDA and CDR2 SQIVND (reference sequence).

The sample holds a few counts of this clone. The chain recombines TRBV27 with TRBJ1-2; D gene ambiguous. V lost 2 bases, J lost 2 bases, and 6 bases lay in between. Germline V gene lookup returns CDR1 MNHEY and CDR2 SMNVEV (reference sequence). The CDR3 consists of 13 residues. DNA for the CDR3: TGTGCCAGCAGTTTAGGCACCAACTATGGCTACACCTTC. Translated, it gives CASSLGTNYGYTF.

V and J are TRBV7-8 and TRBJ2-7; 7 nucleotides agree with TRBD1. The germline V gene has CDR1 SGHVS and CDR2 FQNEAQ. V was pared by 2 bases and J by 5 bases, with 12 bases of the junction left unmatched. The CDR3 is made up of 16 amino acids. The chain's CDR3 is CASSLSLATGNDEQYF. The CDR3 nucleotides are TGTGCCAGCAGCTTAAGTTTGGCGACAGGGAACGACGAGCAGTACTTC.

This clone came up a few times. The chain joins TRBV19 to TRBJ2-2; 9 bases fit TRBD2. V shed 5 bases and J 2 bases; nucleotides not matched to a gene: 0. This CDR3 is built from 14 residues. Looked up from germline, CDR1 is LNHDA and CDR2 is SQIVND (reference sequence). CDR3 in amino acids: CASSLAGNTGELFF. CDR3 coding DNA: TGTGCCAGTAGTCTAGCGGGAAACACCGGGGAGCTGTTTTTT.

The chain employs TRBV7-6 and TRBJ2-3; TRBD1 aligns across 9 bases. Germline CDR1 is SGHVS and CDR2 is FNYEAQ. V lost 0 bases, J lost 4 bases, and 8 bases stayed unmatched. The CDR3 runs to 17 residues. CDR3: CASSLAGGQGPSDTQYF. CDR3 bases: TGTGCCAGCAGCTTAGCGGGGGGACAGGGACCATCAGATACGCAGTATTTT.